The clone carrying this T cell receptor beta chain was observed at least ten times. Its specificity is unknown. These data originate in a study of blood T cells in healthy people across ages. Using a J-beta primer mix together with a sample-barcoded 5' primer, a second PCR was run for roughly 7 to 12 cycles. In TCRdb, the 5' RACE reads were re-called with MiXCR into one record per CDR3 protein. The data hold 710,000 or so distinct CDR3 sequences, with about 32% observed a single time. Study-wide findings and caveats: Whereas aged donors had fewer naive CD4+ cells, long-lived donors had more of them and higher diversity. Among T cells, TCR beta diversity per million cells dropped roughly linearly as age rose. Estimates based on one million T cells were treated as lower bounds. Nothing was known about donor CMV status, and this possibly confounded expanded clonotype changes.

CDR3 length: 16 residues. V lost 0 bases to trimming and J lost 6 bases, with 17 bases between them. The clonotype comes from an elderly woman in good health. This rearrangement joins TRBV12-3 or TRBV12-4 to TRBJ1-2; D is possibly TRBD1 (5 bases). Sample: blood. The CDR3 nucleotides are TGTGCCAGCAGTTTAGCGCTAAGATGGGGGTTAGATGGCTACACCTTC. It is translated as CASSLALRWGLDGYTF.